Below are 11 T cell receptor beta chains sequenced from a single sample in a study of cytotoxic CD8 clonotypes in ibrutinib-treated CLL. Method: immunoSEQ multiplex PCR; TCRdb's copy keeps in-frame clones and lacks some. The sample includes about 140,000 clones, about 80% seen only once; the top ten take around 30%. Specimen: PBMCs, collected after 12 months of ibrutinib treatment. The receptors originated from a human donor with chronic lymphocytic leukemia.

This chain uses TRBV11-3 with TRBJ2-1, with TRBD2 matching over 7 bases. J gave up 7 bases and V 2 bases, and 8 bases lay outside the gene matches. Germline V gene data show CDR1 as SGHNT and CDR2 as YENEEA. The CDR3 runs 15 residues. In nucleotides, the CDR3 is TGTGCCAGCAGCTTATTCTCGGGAGGAGGTAATGAGCAGTTCTTC. This encodes CASSLFSGGGNEQFF.

This chain joins TRBV7-3 and TRBJ2-1; D may be TRBD1 or TRBD2 (5 bases each). From germline, CDR1 is SGHTA and CDR2 FQGTGA. There are 15 residues in the CDR3. The germline V and J ends were trimmed by 7 bases and 6 bases, with 19 bases remaining between them. The CDR3, as DNA: TGTGCCAGCATCCCTTTTCCGGGACCCACCAATGAGCAGTTCTTC. Translated, it gives CASIPFPGPTNEQFF.

In its sample, this clone was seen a few times. The J gene is TRBJ1-6, the V gene TRBV11-1; D unclear. The germline CDR1 and CDR2 sequences are SGHAT and FQDESV (reference sequence). The CDR3 loop spans 13 amino acids. V was shortened by 3 bases and J by 3 bases, with 3 bases between the two germline ends. CDR3 sequence: CASSLIYNSPLHF. CDR3 bases: TGTGCCAGCAGCTTGATCTATAATTCACCCCTCCACTTT.

The chain employs TRBV28 and TRBJ1-5; a possible D gene is TRBD1 (6 bases). V was clipped by 7 bases and J by 1 base, with 20 bases between them. CDR3 size: 17 residues. Germline CDR1 is MDHEN and CDR2 is SYDVKM. Here the CDR3 DNA reads TGTGCCAGCACCGCGGCGACAGCAGGGGTGAGCAATCAGCCCCAGCATTTT. Residues: CASTAATAGVSNQPQHF.

This clone was counted ten times or more. V gene TRBV18 combines with J gene TRBJ1-1; the D gene is possibly TRBD1 (6 bases). From germline, CDR1 is KGHSH and CDR2 LQKENI. V gave up 7 bases and J gave up 0 bases, with 9 bases separating them. The CDR3 has 13 residues. This CDR3 reads CASFTGLNTEAFF. The CDR3 DNA follows: TGTGCCAGCTTCACAGGGTTGAACACTGAAGCTTTCTTT.

The chain links TRBV20-1 to TRBJ1-2; no reliable D call. Trimming removed 5 bases at V and 7 bases at J, with 11 bases between. CDR1 is DFQATT, CDR2 SNEGSKA, per germline (reference sequence). The CDR3 extends over 11 amino acids. The CDR3 spells CSAPLRGGYTF. The CDR3 DNA follows: TGCAGTGCTCCACTTCGGGGTGGCTACACCTTC.

This clone came up a few times. The rearrangement joins TRBV19 to TRBJ1-5; D gene unclear. Per germline, CDR1 LNHDA and CDR2 SQIVND (reference sequence). V was trimmed by 10 bases and J by 2 bases, leaving 21 bases between them. The CDR3 sequence is 16 residues long. The CDR3 DNA reads TGTGCCACCAGACCTTACGGCAGTGGCGGCAATCAGCCCCAGCATTTT. It encodes CATRPYGSGGNQPQHF.

CDR3 sequence: CASSQNTAYEQYF. CDR3 sequence (DNA): TGTGCCAGCAGCCAAAACACGGCCTACGAGCAGTACTTC. The V call is TRBV4-2, the J call TRBJ2-7; D call uncertain. This CDR3 has 13 residues. Trimming took off 2 bases at V and 2 bases at J, with 7 bases between the two ends. From germline, CDR1 is LGHNA and CDR2 YNFKEQ.

This chain uses TRBV5-1 with TRBJ2-5; TRBD1 matches 8 bases. The CDR3 extends over 15 amino acids. Germline CDR1 SGHRS, CDR2 YFSETQ. The V and J ends lost 3 bases and 1 base, in that order; junction bases with no gene match: 5. The CDR3 DNA reads TGCGCCAGCAGCTCGGACAGGGCTCCCCAAGAGACCCAGTACTTC. This gives the protein CASSSDRAPQETQYF. The whole variable domain, remainder taken from reference TRBV5-1 and TRBJ2-5, is KAGVTQTPRYLIKTRGQQVTLSCSPISGHRSVSWYQQTPGQGLQFLFEYFSETQRNKGNFPGRFSGRQFSNSRSEMNVSTLELGDSALYLCASSSDRAPQETQYFGPGTRLLVL.

CDR3 sequence (DNA): TGTGCCAGCAGCTTAGCGGGAGGGCCTTCCTACAATGAGCAGTTCTTC. This gives the protein CASSLAGGPSYNEQFF. V and J are TRBV7-6 and TRBJ2-1; TRBD2 matches at 7 bases. V was pared by 0 bases and J by 1 base, with 3 bases of the junction left unmatched. The germline gives CDR1 SGHVS, CDR2 FNYEAQ. The CDR3 length is 16 residues.

The CDR3 sequence is CASSGQGLAGVFIGELFF. The CDR3 DNA follows: TGTGCCAGCAGCGGACAGGGACTAGCGGGAGTTTTCATCGGGGAGCTGTTTTTT. The chain links TRBV7-9 to TRBJ2-2; 14 positions agree with TRBD2. CDR1 is SEHNR, CDR2 FQNEAQ, per germline (reference sequence). After removal of 5 bases from V and 7 bases from J, the junction contained 12 bases not matched to a gene. The CDR3 is 18 residues long.